A single sample gave rise to the 21 T cell receptor beta chains below, sequenced in a study of neurological immune-mediated disorders. One entry per CDR3 protein, called by TCRdb with MiXCR from the 5' RACE reads. The sample yields about 39,000 distinct CDR3 sequences, 7.2% seen once. The sequenced sample was CD4+ T cells from blood. These receptor sequences come from a man in his fifties in good health.

This clonotype was seen at least ten times. V usage is TRBV18 and J usage is TRBJ2-7; 10 bases align to TRBD1. V gave up 6 bases and J gave up 5 bases; unmatched junction bases: 10. The CDR3 is 15 residues long. Germline V CDR1 and CDR2: KGHSH, LQKENI. CDR3 in DNA: TGTGCCAGCTCTCGGGACAGGGGCGTTCTGGACGAGCAGTACTTC. Translated: CASSRDRGVLDEQYF.

This clonotype was found many times. The chain recombines TRBV3-1 with TRBJ2-2; TRBD2 agrees at 9 bases. The trim removed 7 bases at V and 5 bases at J, leaving 8 bases unmatched. CDR1 and CDR2 from the germline V gene are LGHDT and YNNKEL (reference sequence). The CDR3 covers 15 residues. The CDR3 here is CASTPGGRATGELFF. The CDR3, as DNA: TGTGCCAGCACCCCAGGCGGGAGGGCGACCGGGGAGCTGTTTTTT. Full variable domain (missing parts from reference TRBV3-1 and TRBJ2-2): DTAVSQTPKYLVTQMGNDKSIKCEQNLGHDTMYWYKQDSKKFLKIMFSYNNKELIINETVPNRFSPKSPDKAHLNLHINSLELGDSAVYFCASTPGGRATGELFFGEGSRLTVL.

This clonotype has ten or more counts. The chain couples TRBV6-5 to TRBJ1-2; TRBD1 is a possible D gene (5 bases). The germline gives CDR1 MNHEY, CDR2 SVGAGI. V lost 4 bases and J 0 bases, leaving 6 bases between the germline ends. The CDR3 sequence is 13 residues long. The CDR3 spells CASSSQANYGYTF. CDR3 in DNA: TGTGCCAGCAGTTCACAGGCTAACTATGGCTACACCTTC.

This clonotype was observed at least ten times. The gene calls are TRBV3-1 and TRBJ2-3; the D gene is possibly TRBD2 (5 bases). Trimming took 6 bases from V and 0 from J, leaving 10 bases between them. The CDR3 is 14 amino acids. Germline V gene lookup returns CDR1 LGHDT and CDR2 YNNKEL (reference sequence). The CDR3, as DNA: TGTGCCAGCAGGAAAAGCGGTAGCACAGATACGCAGTATTTT. This codes for CASRKSGSTDTQYF.

This clonotype was counted at least ten times. V usage is TRBV18 and J usage is TRBJ2-3; 9 positions match TRBD1. Germline loops: CDR1 KGHSH, CDR2 LQKENI. The CDR3 runs to 16 residues. The V segment lost 1 base and the J segment 4 bases; nucleotides outside the gene matches: 6. DNA of the CDR3: TGTGCCAGCTCACCACGGGGGACAGGGCGGGCAGATACGCAGTATTTT. Its protein product is CASSPRGTGRADTQYF.

In its sample, this clonotype was seen many times. The chain employs TRBV20-1 and TRBJ1-6; the D gene is possibly TRBD1 (5 bases). V gave up 3 bases and J gave up 3 bases, with 9 bases separating them. The CDR3 is 14 amino acids. Germline CDR1 reads DFQATT; CDR2 reads SNEGSKA (reference sequence). The CDR3 DNA is TGCAGTGCTAGGGCAGGGCGCTATAATTCACCCCTCCACTTT. Translation: CSARAGRYNSPLHF.

Written as DNA, the CDR3 is TGCAGTGCTCCACCCCCGGGACTGTTCTACAATGAGCAGTTCTTC. This translates into CSAPPPGLFYNEQFF. The chain couples TRBV20-1 to TRBJ2-1; D is perhaps TRBD2 (6 bases). The CDR3 consists of 15 residues. Deletions cut 5 bases from V and 3 bases from J, with 17 bases between. Germline V gene data show CDR1 as DFQATT and CDR2 as SNEGSKA (reference sequence).

This clonotype was detected ten times or more. The V and J genes are TRBV6-5 and TRBJ2-1; possible D gene TRBD2, 6 bases. CDR3 length equals 12 residues. Germline CDR1 and CDR2: MNHEY and SVGAGI. The V and J ends lost 2 bases and 10 bases respectively, with 9 bases between them. CDR3 amino acids: CASSYRAGEQFF. CDR3 DNA: TGTGCCAGCAGTTACCGGGCGGGGGAGCAGTTCTTC.

This clonotype was picked up many times. This sequence joins TRBV18 and TRBJ2-2, with D possibly being TRBD2 (5 bases). The germline V and J ends were trimmed by 3 bases and 2 bases, with 10 bases remaining between them. This CDR3 region has 15 residues. Germline-derived CDR1 and CDR2 are KGHSH and LQKENI. This CDR3 reads CASSPLAQNTGELFF. CDR3 DNA sequence: TGTGCCAGCTCACCCCTAGCCCAAAACACCGGGGAGCTGTTTTTT.

This clonotype was seen repeatedly, ten times or more. The chain joins TRBV30 to TRBJ1-1; D is perhaps TRBD1 (5 bases). V was clipped by 2 bases and J by 1 base, with 11 bases between them. The CDR3 extends over 14 amino acids. Germline V gene data show CDR1 as GTSNPN and CDR2 as SVGIG (reference sequence). The CDR3 is CAWSPGTANTEAFF. The CDR3 coding sequence is TGTGCCTGGAGTCCTGGGACGGCGAACACTGAAGCTTTCTTT.

The table lists this clonotype with many counts. V usage is TRBV5-1 and J usage is TRBJ2-3, with 8 bases that match TRBD2. Germline V CDR1 and CDR2: SGHRS, YFSETQ. The V and J ends lost 2 bases and 2 bases, in that order; junction bases with no gene match: 10. This CDR3 is 17 amino acids long. CDR3 nucleotide sequence: TGCGCCAGCAGCTTTGAGCGGGAGACCCTGCACACAGATACGCAGTATTTT. Protein product: CASSFERETLHTDTQYF.

This clonotype was observed at least ten times. V usage is TRBV20-1 and J usage is TRBJ2-5, with 9 bases identical to TRBD2. CDR3 length: 14 residues. V trimming: 7 bases; J trimming: 2 bases; junction bases outside the gene matches: 8. The germline V gene encodes CDR1 DFQATT and CDR2 SNEGSKA (reference sequence). CDR3 amino acids: CSGIPTSGQETQYF. CDR3 DNA: TGCAGTGGAATTCCGACTAGCGGACAAGAGACCCAGTACTTC.

The V and J genes are TRBV7-2 and TRBJ2-7, with 8 bases identical to TRBD1. The CDR3 covers 14 residues. Germline assignment: CDR1 SGHTA and CDR2 FQGNSA. V gave up 2 bases and J gave up 2 bases; unmatched junction bases: 2. Written as DNA, the CDR3 is TGTGCCAGCAGCTTATCAGGGGGCCCCTACGAGCAGTACTTC. Amino acids: CASSLSGGPYEQYF.

This clonotype appeared many times. V usage is TRBV11-2 and J usage is TRBJ2-3; D ambiguous. Germline V lookup: CDR1 SGHAT, CDR2 FQNNGV. The V gene lost 7 bases and the J gene lost 5 bases, with 16 bases spanning the gap. This CDR3 has 14 residues. CDR3 coding DNA: TGTGCCAGCACCGATTATCAGGAGAGAGATACGCAGTATTTT. Translated: CASTDYQERDTQYF.

This clonotype was recorded at least ten times. This chain connects TRBV4-2 to TRBJ2-5, with D possibly matching TRBD1 (6 bases). Germline lookup yields CDR1 LGHNA and CDR2 YNFKEQ. The CDR3 runs 15 residues. Deletions cut 0 bases from V and 4 bases from J, with 12 bases between. The CDR3 protein is CASSQEGASSETQYF. The CDR3 bases are TGTGCCAGCAGCCAAGAGGGGGCTAGCTCAGAGACCCAGTACTTC.

This clonotype was picked up many times. The rearrangement links TRBV7-3 to TRBJ2-7; D gene uncertain. With 5 bases removed from V and 0 bases from J, the gap between germline ends came to 11 bases. The CDR3 sequence is 14 residues long. Germline V gene data show CDR1 as SGHTA and CDR2 as FQGTGA. CDR3 DNA: TGTGCCAGCAGCCCGACAAGCGACTCCTACGAGCAGTACTTC. Its protein product is CASSPTSDSYEQYF.

This clonotype was counted many times. V and J are TRBV18 and TRBJ2-5; no definite D call. The germline V and J ends were trimmed by 0 bases and 7 bases, with 6 bases remaining between them. Germline V gives CDR1 KGHSH, CDR2 LQKENI. The length of the CDR3 is 12 residues. Written as DNA, the CDR3 is TGTGCCAGCTCACCACCCAAGGGGACCCAGTACTTC. Residues: CASSPPKGTQYF. The entire variable domain, with the rest obtained from reference TRBV18 and TRBJ2-5, is as follows: NAGVMQNPRHLVRRRGQEARLRCSPMKGHSHVYWYRQLPEEGLKFMVYLQKENIIDESGMPKERFSAEFPKEGPSILRIQQVVRGDSAAYFCASSPPKGTQYFGPGTRLLVL.

This clonotype was recorded at least ten times. The genes are TRBV7-2 and TRBJ2-2, with TRBD2 identical over 9 bases. V shed 1 base, J shed 7 bases, and the junction held 4 bases outside the gene matches. CDR1 and CDR2 from the germline V gene are SGHTA and FQGNSA. The CDR3 covers 15 residues. CDR3 coding DNA: TGTGCCAGCAGCTTAGGAGCTAGCGGGGTCGGGGAGCTGTTTTTT. Its protein is CASSLGASGVGELFF.

This clonotype occurred many times. This sequence joins TRBV28 and TRBJ2-7, with D possibly TRBD2 on 6 matching bases. Germline V gives CDR1 MDHEN, CDR2 SYDVKM. The CDR3 has 14 amino acids. The V end lost 10 bases, the J end lost 3 bases, and 19 bases lay between the germline ends. The CDR3 loop reads CATPSGTPDYEQYF. DNA for the CDR3: TGTGCCACCCCCTCCGGGACTCCGGACTACGAGCAGTACTTC.

This clonotype was seen ten or more times. The rearrangement links TRBV5-1 to TRBJ2-7, with a possible D match to TRBD2 (8 bases). V was cut by 6 bases and J by 9 bases, with 28 bases left in between. The CDR3 consists of 16 residues. Germline CDR1 reads SGHRS; CDR2 reads YFSETQ. In DNA, the CDR3 is TGCGCCAGCAAGCGCGGGGGGACGGGACAGCTGACGCGGCAGTACTTC. It specifies CASKRGGTGQLTRQYF.

This clonotype was picked up many times. The J gene is TRBJ1-1, the V gene TRBV10-3; perhaps TRBD1 as D (5 bases). Germline CDR1 and CDR2: ENHRY and SYGVKD. CDR3 length: 14 residues. V was shortened by 3 bases and J by 0 bases, with 8 bases between the two germline ends. CDR3 sequence: CAISETGLNTEAFF. The CDR3 nucleotides read TGTGCCATCAGTGAAACAGGTTTGAACACTGAAGCTTTCTTT.